Sequencing of this TCR beta chain was carried out in a study of blood T cell repertoires in COVID-19. For the study at large: Acute and convalescent COVID-19 samples came from the United States, Italy and Spain.

In the study's own analysis: Cell counts per sample came from amplifying reference gene primers. Profiled with immunoSEQ multiplex PCR; TCRdb holds only in-frame clones, not every one. That table is the source of V, J and clone size, and D and trimming were worked out from the DNA. The data show under 200,000 clones, nearly 90% seen once. Germline V gives CDR1 SGHNT, CDR2 YYREEE (reference sequence). The CDR3 consists of 15 residues. V dropped 2 bases and J dropped 6; count of bases not matched to a gene: 5. The clonotype originates from a man aged 60 to 69 with active or convalescent COVID-19. V gene TRBV5-4 combines with J gene TRBJ2-2, with 9 bases aligning to TRBD1. Material: peripheral blood. CDR3 in amino acids: CASSFVTGGPGELFF. CDR3 nucleotide sequence: TGTGCCAGCAGCTTCGTGACAGGGGGTCCCGGGGAGCTGTTTTTT.